This T cell receptor (beta chain) was recovered during a study of cytomegalovirus exposure and HLA in healthy donors. Points from the study as a whole: Most TCR sequences were rare, but some public TCRs occurred in many donors. An analysis was carried out at a later point. It showed that HLA-associated TCR beta chains were more clonally expanded than equally common non-associated chains. A later analysis found most CMV-associated TCR beta chains apparently HLA-restricted. A later analysis found TCR association rates differed by HLA locus, highest for DRB1 and lowest for HLA-C.

Comment on this clone: Its antigen is unknown.

The germline V gene encodes CDR1 MNHNY and CDR2 SVGAGI (reference sequence). The CDR3 length is 14 residues. V was shortened by 5 bases and J by 8 bases, with 15 bases between the two germline ends. The PCR contained 60 Vbeta and 13 Jbeta primers. Libraries were prepared by immunoSEQ multiplex PCR; TCRdb keeps only in-frame clonotypes and omits some of them. The sample yields roughly 200,000 clones, 70% to 80% seen once. This chain joins TRBV6-6 and TRBJ1-4; tentatively, D is TRBD1 (6 bases). Source material: PBMCs. This TCR came from a male donor in good health and CMV-seronegative. For the CDR3, the DNA is TGTGCCAGCAGTGATACAGGGTTTTGGGAAAAACTGTTTTTT. Encoded protein: CASSDTGFWEKLFF.